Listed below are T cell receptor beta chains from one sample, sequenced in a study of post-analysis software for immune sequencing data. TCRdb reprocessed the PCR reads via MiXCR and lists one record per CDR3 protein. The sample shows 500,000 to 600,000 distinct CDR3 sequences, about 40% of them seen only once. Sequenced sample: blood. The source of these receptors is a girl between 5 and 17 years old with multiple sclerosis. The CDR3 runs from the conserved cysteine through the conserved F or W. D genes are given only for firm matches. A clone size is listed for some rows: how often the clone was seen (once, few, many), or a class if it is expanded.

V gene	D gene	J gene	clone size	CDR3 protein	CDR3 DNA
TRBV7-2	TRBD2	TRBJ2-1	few	CASSLGTSGSPSYNEQFF	TGTGCCAGCAGCTTAGGGACTAGCGGGAGCCCCTCCTACAATGAGCAGTTCTTC
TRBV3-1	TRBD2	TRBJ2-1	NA	CASSHVRGAGAYNEQFF	TGTGCCAGCAGCCATGTTCGGGGAGCGGGGGCCTACAATGAGCAGTTCTTC
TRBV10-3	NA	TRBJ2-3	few	CAISESYGSTDTQYF	TGTGCCATCAGTGAGTCGTACGGGAGCACAGATACGCAGTATTTT
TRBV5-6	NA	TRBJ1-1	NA	CASSPDQGPYTEAFF	TGTGCCAGCAGCCCGGACCAGGGCCCGTACACTGAAGCTTTCTTT
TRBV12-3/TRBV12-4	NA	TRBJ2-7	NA	CASTLQGTGGYEQYF	TGTGCCAGCACCTTACAGGGAACGGGGGGCTACGAGCAGTACTTC
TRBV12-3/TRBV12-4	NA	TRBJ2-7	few	CASSSGTRTPLYEQYF	TGTGCCAGCAGTTCCGGGACTCGGACCCCTCTCTACGAGCAGTACTTC
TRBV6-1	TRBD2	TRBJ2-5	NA	CASSEEAGGQETQYF	TGTGCCAGCAGTGAAGAAGCGGGGGGGCAAGAGACCCAGTACTTC
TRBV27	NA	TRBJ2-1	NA	CASSFTSSSYNEQFF	TGTGCCAGCAGTTTTACTAGTAGCTCCTACAATGAGCAGTTCTTC
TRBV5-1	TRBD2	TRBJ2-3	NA	CASSLGILAGATDTQYF	TGCGCCAGCAGCTTGGGGATACTAGCGGGAGCTACAGATACGCAGTATTTT
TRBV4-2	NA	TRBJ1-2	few	CATQPREGFYGYTF	TGTGCCACTCAGCCCAGGGAGGGGTTCTATGGCTACACCTTC
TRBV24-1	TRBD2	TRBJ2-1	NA	CATARTSLAYNEQFF	TGTGCCACCGCCCGGACTAGCCTTGCCTACAATGAGCAGTTCTTC
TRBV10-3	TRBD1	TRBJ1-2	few	CAITEDRTGGYTF	TGTGCCATCACCGAGGACAGGACCGGTGGCTACACCTTC
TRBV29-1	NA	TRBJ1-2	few	CSAAVVDGYTF	TGCAGCGCCGCTGTAGTGGATGGCTACACCTTC
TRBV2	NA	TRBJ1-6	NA	CASSAFGDLHF	TGTGCCAGCAGTGCATTCGGAGACCTCCACTTT
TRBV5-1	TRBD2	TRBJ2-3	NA	CASSLGTSVRTDTQYF	TGCGCCAGCAGCTTGGGTACTAGCGTGAGGACAGATACGCAGTATTTT
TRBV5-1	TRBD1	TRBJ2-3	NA	CASSSRTGGFGDTQYF	TGCGCCAGCAGCTCGAGGACAGGGGGCTTTGGAGATACGCAGTATTTT
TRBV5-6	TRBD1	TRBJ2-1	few	CASILTGVHNEQFF	TGTGCCAGCATCCTGACAGGGGTCCACAATGAGCAGTTCTTC
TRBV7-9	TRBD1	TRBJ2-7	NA	CASSFSADRHYEQYF	TGTGCTAGCAGCTTTTCGGCGGACAGGCACTACGAGCAGTACTTC
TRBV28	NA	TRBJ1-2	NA	CASSSLSQGFGHTF	TGTGCCAGCAGTTCCCTATCCCAGGGGTTTGGCCACACCTTC
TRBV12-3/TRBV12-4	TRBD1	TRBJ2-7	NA	CASSPEQGSSYEQYF	TGTGCCAGCAGTCCCGAACAGGGGAGCTCCTACGAGCAGTACTTC
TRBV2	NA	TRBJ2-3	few	CASSHDGVSTDTQYF	TGTGCCAGCAGTCATGATGGCGTAAGCACAGATACGCAGTATTTT
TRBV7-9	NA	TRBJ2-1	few	CASRDGLKYNEQFF	TGTGCCAGCAGAGACGGACTAAAATACAATGAGCAGTTCTTC
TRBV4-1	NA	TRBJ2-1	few	CACSQATSNEQFF	TGCGCCTGCAGCCAAGCGACTAGCAATGAGCAGTTCTTC
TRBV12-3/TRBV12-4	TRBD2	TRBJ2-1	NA	CASSLAGTISTYNEQFF	TGTGCCAGCAGTTTAGCCGGGACTATCAGCACCTACAATGAGCAGTTCTTC
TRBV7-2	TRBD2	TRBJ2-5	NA	CASSLSSGGGARSETQYF	TGTGCCAGCAGCTTAAGTAGCGGCGGGGGGGCCAGGTCAGAGACCCAGTACTTC